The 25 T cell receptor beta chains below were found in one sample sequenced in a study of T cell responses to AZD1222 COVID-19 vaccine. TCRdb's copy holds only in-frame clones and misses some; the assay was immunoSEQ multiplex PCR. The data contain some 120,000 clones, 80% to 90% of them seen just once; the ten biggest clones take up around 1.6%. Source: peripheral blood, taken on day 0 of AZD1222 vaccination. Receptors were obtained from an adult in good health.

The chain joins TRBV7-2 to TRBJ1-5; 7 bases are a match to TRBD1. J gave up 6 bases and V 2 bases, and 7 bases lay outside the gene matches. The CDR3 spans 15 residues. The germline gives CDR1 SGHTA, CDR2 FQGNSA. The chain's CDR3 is CASSLRGGQIQPQHF. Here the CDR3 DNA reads TGTGCCAGCAGCTTACGGGGGGGACAGATTCAGCCCCAGCATTTT.

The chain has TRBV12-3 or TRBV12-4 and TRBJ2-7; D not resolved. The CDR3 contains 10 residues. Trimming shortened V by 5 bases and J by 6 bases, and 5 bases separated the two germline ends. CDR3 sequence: CASSISEQYF. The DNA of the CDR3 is TGTGCCAGCAGTATAAGCGAGCAGTACTTC.

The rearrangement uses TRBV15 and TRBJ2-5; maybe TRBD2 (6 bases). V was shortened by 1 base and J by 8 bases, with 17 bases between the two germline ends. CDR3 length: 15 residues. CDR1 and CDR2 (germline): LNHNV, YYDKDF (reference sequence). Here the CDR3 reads CATSRGEAGGPTQYF. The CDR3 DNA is TGTGCCACCAGCAGAGGGGAAGCGGGCGGGCCCACCCAGTACTTC.

In DNA form, the CDR3 reads TGTGCCAGCAGCTTGGTGGTCTCCGAGCAGTACTTC. Translation: CASSLVVSEQYF. The rearrangement joins TRBV7-9 to TRBJ2-7; D is uncertain. Germline values: CDR1 SEHNR, CDR2 FQNEAQ (reference sequence). CDR3 size: 12 residues. The V gene lost 3 bases and the J gene lost 6 bases, with 9 bases spanning the gap.

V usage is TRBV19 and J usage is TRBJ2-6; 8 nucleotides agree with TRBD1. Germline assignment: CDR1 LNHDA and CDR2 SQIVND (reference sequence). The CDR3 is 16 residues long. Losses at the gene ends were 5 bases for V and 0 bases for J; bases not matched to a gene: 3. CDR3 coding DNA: TGTGCCAGTAGTGGGACAGGCCGCTCTGGGGCCAACGTCCTGACTTTC. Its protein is CASSGTGRSGANVLTF.

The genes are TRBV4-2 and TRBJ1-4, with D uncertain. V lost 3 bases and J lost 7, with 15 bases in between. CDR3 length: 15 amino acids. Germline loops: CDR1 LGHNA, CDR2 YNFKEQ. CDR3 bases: TGTGCCAGCAGCCAGATCTCCCCCTTGGGTGAAAAACTGTTTTTT. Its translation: CASSQISPLGEKLFF.

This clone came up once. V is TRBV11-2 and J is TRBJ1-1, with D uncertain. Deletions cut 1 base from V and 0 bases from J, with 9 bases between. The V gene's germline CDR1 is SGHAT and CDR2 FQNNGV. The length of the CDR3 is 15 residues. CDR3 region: CASSLGAGLNTEAFF. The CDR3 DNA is TGTGCCAGCAGCTTAGGAGCGGGGTTGAACACTGAAGCTTTCTTT.

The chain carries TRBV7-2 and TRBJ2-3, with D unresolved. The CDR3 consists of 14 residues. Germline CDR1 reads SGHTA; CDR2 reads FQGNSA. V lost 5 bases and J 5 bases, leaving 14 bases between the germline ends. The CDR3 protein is CASSLKAGRDTQYF. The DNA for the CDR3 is TGTGCCAGCAGCCTCAAGGCCGGCAGAGATACGCAGTATTTT.

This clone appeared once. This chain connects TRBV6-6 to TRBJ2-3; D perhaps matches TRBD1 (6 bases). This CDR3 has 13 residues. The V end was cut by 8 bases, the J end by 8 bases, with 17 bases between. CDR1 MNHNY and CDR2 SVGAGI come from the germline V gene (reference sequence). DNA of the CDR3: TGTGCCAGCTGGGGGCCGTTAGGAGTTACGCAGTATTTT. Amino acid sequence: CASWGPLGVTQYF.

The CDR3 DNA reads as TGTGCCAGCAGCCAAGCCCAGGGTTCTAGAAATCAGCCCCAGCATTTT. Residues: CASSQAQGSRNQPQHF. The chain employs TRBV7-9 and TRBJ1-5, with D possibly matching TRBD1 (5 bases). The V end was cut by 5 bases, the J end by 4 bases, with 18 bases between. The V gene's germline CDR1 is SEHNR and CDR2 FQNEAQ (reference sequence). The CDR3 extends over 16 amino acids.

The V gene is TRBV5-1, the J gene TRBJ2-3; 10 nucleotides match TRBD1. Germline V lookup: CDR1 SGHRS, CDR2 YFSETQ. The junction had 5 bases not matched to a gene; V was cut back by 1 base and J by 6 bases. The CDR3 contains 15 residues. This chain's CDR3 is CASSLSRDRGDTQYF. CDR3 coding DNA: TGCGCCAGCAGCTTGAGCCGGGACAGGGGCGATACGCAGTATTTT.

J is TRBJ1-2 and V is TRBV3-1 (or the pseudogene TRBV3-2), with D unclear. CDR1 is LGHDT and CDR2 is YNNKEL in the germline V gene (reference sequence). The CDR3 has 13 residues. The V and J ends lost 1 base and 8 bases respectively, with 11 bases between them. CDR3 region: CASSQVVFNGYTF. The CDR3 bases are TGTGCCAGCAGCCAAGTAGTATTTAACGGCTACACCTTC.

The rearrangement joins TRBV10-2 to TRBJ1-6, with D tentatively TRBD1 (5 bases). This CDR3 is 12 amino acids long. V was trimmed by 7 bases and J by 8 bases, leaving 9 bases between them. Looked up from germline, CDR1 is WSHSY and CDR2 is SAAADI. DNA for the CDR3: TGCGCCAGCACCGAAGGGGATTCACCCCTCCACTTT. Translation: CASTEGDSPLHF.

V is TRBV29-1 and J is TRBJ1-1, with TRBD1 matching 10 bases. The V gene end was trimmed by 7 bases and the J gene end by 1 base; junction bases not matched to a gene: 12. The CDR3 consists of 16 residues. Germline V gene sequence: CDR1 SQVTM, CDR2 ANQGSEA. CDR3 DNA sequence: TGCAGCGCTGACAGGGGGCTCCACTCTTCGAACACTGAAGCTTTCTTT. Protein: CSADRGLHSSNTEAFF.

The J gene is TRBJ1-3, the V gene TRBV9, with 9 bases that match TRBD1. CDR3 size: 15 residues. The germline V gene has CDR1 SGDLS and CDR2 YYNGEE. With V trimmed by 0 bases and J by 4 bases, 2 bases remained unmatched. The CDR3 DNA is TGTGCCAGCAGCGTAGGGACAGGGGCGGGAAACACCATATATTTT. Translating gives CASSVGTGAGNTIYF.

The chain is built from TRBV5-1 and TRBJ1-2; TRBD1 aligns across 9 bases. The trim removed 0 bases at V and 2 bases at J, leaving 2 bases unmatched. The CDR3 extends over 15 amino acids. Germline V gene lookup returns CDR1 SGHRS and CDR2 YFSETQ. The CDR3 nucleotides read TGCGCCAGCAGCTTGGGGGGACAGGGAAACTATGGCTACACCTTC. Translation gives CASSLGGQGNYGYTF.

Written as DNA, the CDR3 is TGTGCCAGCACCGAAAATAGCAATCAGCCCCAGCATTTT. Protein: CASTENSNQPQHF. The chain combines TRBV6-5 with TRBJ1-5; D ambiguous. The CDR3 extends over 13 amino acids. Germline-derived CDR1 and CDR2 are MNHEY and SVGAGI. V dropped 7 bases and J dropped 0 bases, with 7 bases sitting between them.

The CDR3: CASSQRGGRDYEQYF. Here the CDR3 DNA reads TGTGCCAGCAGTCAGCGGGGGGGCAGGGACTACGAGCAGTACTTC. The genes are TRBV3-1 (or the pseudogene TRBV3-2) and TRBJ2-7, with 10 bases matching TRBD2. Germline CDR1 reads LGHDT; CDR2 reads YNNKEL (reference sequence). The CDR3 totals 15 residues. The trim removed 6 bases at V and 3 bases at J, leaving 8 bases unmatched.

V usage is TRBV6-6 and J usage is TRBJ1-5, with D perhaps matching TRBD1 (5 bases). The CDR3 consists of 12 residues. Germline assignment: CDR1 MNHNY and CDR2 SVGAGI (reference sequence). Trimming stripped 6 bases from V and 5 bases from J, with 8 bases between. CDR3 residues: CASREGDQPQHF. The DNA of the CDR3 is TGTGCCAGCAGGGAAGGGGATCAGCCCCAGCATTTT.

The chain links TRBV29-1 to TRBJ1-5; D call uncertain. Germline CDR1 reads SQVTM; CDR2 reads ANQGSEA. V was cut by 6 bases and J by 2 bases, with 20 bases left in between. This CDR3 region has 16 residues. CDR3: CSVHRAYPKGNQPQHF. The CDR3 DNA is TGCAGCGTCCATCGGGCGTACCCGAAGGGCAATCAGCCCCAGCATTTT.

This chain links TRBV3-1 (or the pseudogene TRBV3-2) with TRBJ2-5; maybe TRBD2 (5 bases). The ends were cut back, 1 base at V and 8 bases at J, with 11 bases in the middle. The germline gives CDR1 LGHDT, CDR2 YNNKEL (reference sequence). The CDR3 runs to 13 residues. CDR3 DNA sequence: TGTGCCAGCAGCCAAGCGGGGTGGGGAACCCAGTACTTC. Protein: CASSQAGWGTQYF.

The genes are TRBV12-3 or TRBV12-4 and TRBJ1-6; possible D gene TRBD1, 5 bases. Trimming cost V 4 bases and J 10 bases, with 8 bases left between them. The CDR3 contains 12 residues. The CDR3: CASSSQGSPLHF. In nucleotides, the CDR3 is TGTGCCAGCAGTTCCCAGGGATCACCCCTCCACTTT.

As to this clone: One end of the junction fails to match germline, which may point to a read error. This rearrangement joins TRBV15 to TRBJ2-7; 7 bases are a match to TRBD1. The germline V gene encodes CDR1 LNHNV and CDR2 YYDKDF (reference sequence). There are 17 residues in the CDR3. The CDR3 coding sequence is TGTGCCACCAGCGGAGACACAGGGGCCGCACTCTCCTACGAGCAGTACTTC. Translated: CATSGDTGAALSYEQYF.

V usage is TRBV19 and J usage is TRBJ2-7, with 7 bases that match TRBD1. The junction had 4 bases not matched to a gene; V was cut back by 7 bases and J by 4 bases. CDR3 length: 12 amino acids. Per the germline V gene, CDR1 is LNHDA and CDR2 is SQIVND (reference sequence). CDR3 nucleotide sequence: TGTGCCAGTATAGGGGACAGTTACGAGCAGTACTTC. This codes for CASIGDSYEQYF.

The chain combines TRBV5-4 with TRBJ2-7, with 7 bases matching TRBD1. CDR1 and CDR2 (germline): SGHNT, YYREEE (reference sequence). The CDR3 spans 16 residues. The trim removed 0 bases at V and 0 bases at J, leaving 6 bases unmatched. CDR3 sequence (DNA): TGTGCCAGCAGCTTGGGAGGGACAGTCAGCTCCTACGAGCAGTACTTC. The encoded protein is CASSLGGTVSSYEQYF.